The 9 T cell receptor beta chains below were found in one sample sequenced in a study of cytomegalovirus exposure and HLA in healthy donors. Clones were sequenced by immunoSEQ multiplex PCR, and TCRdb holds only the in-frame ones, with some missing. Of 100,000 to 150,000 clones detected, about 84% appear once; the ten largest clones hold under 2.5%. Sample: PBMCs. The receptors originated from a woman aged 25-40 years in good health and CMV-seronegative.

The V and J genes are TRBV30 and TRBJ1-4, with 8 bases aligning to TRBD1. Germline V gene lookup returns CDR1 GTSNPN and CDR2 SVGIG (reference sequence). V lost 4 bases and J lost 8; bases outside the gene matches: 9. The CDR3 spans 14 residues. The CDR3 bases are TGTGCCTGGAACATTGGACAGGGTGGAGAAAAACTGTTTTTT. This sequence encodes CAWNIGQGGEKLFF.

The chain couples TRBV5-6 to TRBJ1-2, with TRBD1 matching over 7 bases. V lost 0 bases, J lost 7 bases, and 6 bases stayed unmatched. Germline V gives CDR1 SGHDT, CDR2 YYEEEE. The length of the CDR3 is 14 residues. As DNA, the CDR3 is TGTGCCAGCAGCTTGGACAGGGGCGCGGGTGGCTACACCTTC. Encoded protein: CASSLDRGAGGYTF.

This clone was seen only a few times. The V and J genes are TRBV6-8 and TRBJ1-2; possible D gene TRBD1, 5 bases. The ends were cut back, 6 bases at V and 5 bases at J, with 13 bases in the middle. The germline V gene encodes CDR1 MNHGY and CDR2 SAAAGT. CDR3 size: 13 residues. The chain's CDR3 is CASRLGRVYGYTF. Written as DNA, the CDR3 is TGTGCCAGCAGACTGGGCAGGGTTTATGGCTACACCTTC.

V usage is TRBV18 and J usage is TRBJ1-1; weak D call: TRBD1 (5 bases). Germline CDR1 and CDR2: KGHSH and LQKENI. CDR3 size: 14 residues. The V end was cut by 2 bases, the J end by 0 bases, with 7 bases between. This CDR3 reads CASSPTGLNTEAFF. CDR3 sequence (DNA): TGTGCCAGCTCACCAACAGGCTTGAACACTGAAGCTTTCTTT.

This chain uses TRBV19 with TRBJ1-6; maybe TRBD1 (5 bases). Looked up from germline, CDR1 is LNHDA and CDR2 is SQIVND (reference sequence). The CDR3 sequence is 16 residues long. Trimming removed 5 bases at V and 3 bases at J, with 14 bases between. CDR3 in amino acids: CASSPAGNRYNSPLHF. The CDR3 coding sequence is TGTGCCAGTAGTCCAGCAGGGAATCGCTATAATTCACCCCTCCACTTT.

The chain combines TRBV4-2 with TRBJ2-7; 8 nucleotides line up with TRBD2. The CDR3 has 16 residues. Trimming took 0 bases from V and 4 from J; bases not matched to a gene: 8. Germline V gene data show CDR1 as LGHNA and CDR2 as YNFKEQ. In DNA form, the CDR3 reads TGTGCCAGCAGCCAAGAAGGGGAGCGGGGGCGGTACGAGCAGTACTTC. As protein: CASSQEGERGRYEQYF.

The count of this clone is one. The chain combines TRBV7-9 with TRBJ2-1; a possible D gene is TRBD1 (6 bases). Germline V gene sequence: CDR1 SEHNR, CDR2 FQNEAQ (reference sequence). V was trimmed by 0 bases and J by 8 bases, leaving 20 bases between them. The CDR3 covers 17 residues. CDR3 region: CASSLAQKGDLEDEQFF. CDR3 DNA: TGTGCCAGCAGCTTAGCGCAAAAGGGGGATTTAGAGGATGAGCAGTTCTTC. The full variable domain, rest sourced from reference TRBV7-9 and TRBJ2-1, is DTGVSQNPRHKITKRGQNVTFRCDPISEHNRLYWYRQTLGQGPEFLTYFQNEAQLEKSRLLSDRFSAERPKGSFSTLEIQRTEQGDSAMYLCASSLAQKGDLEDEQFFGPGTRLTVL.

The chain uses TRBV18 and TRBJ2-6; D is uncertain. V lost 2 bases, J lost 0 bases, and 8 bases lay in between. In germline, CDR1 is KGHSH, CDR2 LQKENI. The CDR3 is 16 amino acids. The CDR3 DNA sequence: TGTGCCAGCTCACCAGCGGTTAGCTCTGGGGCCAACGTCCTGACTTTC. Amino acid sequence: CASSPAVSSGANVLTF.

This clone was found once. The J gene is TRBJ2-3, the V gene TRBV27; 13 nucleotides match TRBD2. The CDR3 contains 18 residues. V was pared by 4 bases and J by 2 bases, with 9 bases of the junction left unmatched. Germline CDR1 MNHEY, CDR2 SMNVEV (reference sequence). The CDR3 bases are TGTGCCAGCAGTTCCCTGACTAGCGGGGGGCCTATCACAGATACGCAGTATTTT. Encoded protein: CASSSLTSGGPITDTQYF.